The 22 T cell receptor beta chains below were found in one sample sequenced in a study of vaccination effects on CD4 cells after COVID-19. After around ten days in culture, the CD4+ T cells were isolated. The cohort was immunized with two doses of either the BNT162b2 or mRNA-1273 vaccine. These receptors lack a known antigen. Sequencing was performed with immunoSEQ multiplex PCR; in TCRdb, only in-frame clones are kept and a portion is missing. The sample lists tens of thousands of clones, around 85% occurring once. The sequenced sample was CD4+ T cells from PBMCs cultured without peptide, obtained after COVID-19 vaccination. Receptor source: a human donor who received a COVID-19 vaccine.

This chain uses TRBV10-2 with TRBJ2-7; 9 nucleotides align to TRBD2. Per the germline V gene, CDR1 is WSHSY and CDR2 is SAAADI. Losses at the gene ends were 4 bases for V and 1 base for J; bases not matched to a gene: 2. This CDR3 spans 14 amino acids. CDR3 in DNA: TGCGCCAGCAGTGGCGGGGGGGAATCCTACGAGCAGTACGTC. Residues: CASSGGGESYEQYV.

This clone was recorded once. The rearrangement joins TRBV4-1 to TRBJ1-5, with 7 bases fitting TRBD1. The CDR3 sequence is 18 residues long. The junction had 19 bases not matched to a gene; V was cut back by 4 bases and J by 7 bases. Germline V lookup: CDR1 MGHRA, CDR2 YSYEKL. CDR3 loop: CASSLGTAASSREQPQHF. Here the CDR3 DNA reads TGCGCCAGCAGCCTAGGGACAGCAGCTAGCTCACGGGAACAGCCCCAGCATTTT.

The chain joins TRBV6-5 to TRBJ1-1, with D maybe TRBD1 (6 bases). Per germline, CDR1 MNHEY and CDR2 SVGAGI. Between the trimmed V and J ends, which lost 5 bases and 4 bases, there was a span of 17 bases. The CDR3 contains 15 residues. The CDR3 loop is CASSPRTDSPTEAFF. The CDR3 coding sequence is TGTGCCAGCAGTCCAAGAACGGACAGTCCCACTGAAGCTTTCTTT.

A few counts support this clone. The CDR3 spells CASSLWQGGSNQPQHF. The CDR3 DNA reads as TGTGCCAGCAGTTTATGGCAGGGGGGTAGCAATCAGCCCCAGCATTTT. The V and J genes are TRBV28 and TRBJ1-5; the match to TRBD1 covers 7 bases. The germline V gene has CDR1 MDHEN and CDR2 SYDVKM. This CDR3 is 16 amino acids long. V shed 0 bases and J 0 bases; nucleotides not matched to a gene: 2.

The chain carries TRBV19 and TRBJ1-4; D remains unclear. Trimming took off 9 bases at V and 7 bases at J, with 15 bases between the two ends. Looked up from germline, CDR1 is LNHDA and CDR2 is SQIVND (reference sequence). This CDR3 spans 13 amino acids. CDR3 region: CASCPGGIEKLFF. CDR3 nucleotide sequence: TGTGCCAGCTGCCCAGGAGGGATTGAAAAACTGTTTTTT. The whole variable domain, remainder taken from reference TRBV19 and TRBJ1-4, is DGGITQSPKYLFRKEGQNVTLSCEQNLNHDAMYWYRQDPGQGLRLIYYSQIVNDFQKGDIAEGYSVSREKKESFPLTVTSAQKNPTAFYLCASCPGGIEKLFFGSGTQLSVL.

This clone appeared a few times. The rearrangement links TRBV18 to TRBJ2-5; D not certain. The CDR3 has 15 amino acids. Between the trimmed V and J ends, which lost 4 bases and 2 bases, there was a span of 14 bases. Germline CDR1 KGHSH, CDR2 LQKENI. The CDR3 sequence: CASSRGVGRQETQYF. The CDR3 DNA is TGTGCCAGCTCACGTGGTGTAGGGCGGCAAGAGACCCAGTACTTC.

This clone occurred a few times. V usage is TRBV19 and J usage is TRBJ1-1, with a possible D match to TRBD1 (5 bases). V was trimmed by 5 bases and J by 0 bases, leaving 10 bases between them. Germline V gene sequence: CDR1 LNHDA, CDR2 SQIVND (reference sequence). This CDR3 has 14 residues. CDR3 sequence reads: CASSPGTVNTEAFF. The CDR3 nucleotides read TGTGCCAGTAGTCCGGGGACGGTGAACACTGAAGCTTTCTTT.

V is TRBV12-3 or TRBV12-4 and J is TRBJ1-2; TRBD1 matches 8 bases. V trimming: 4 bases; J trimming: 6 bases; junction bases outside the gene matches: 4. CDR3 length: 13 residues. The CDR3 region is CASSSRTGNGYTF. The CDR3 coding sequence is TGTGCCAGCAGTTCCCGGACAGGGAATGGCTACACCTTC.

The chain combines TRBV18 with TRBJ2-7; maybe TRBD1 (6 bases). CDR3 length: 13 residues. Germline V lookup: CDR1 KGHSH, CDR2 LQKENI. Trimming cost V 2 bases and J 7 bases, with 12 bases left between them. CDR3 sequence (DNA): TGTGCCAGCTCACCATACAGGGATGGAGAGCAGTACGTC. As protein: CASSPYRDGEQYV.

As DNA, the CDR3 is TGCGCCAGCAGTTACGTAGCGGCTAGCACAGATACGCAGTATTTT. It yields the protein CASSYVAASTDTQYF. J is TRBJ2-3 and V is TRBV4-1; D possibly corresponds to TRBD2 (6 bases). V was cut by 6 bases and J by 0 bases, with 13 bases left in between. This CDR3 is 15 amino acids long. Germline CDR1 and CDR2: MGHRA and YSYEKL.

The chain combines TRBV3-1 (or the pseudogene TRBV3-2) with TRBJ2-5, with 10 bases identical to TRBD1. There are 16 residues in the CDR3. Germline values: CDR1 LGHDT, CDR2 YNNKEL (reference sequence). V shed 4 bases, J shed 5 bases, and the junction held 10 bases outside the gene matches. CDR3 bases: TGTGCCAGCAGCCGAACGACAGGGGGCGAAAGGGAGACCCAGTACTTC. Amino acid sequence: CASSRTTGGERETQYF.

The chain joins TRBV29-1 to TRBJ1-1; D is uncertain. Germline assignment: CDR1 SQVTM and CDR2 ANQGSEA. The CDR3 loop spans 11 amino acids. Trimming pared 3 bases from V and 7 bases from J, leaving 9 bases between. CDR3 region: CSVDRLNEAFF. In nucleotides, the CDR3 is TGCAGCGTTGACAGGCTGAATGAAGCTTTCTTT.

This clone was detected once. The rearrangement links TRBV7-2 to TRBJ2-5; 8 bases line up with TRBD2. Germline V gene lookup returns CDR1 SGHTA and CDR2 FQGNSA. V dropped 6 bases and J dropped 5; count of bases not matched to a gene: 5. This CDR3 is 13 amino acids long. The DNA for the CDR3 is TGTGCCAGCAGGGCGGGGGGCGGTGAGACCCAGTACTTC. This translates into CASRAGGGETQYF.

The CDR3 DNA sequence: TGTGCCAGCAGTCAGCGGGGGGCCGAAGAGACCCAGTACTTC. This translates into CASSQRGAEETQYF. The chain links TRBV6-5 to TRBJ2-5; 9 bases match TRBD2. Trimming at V came to 5 bases and at J to 3 bases, leaving 4 bases not matched to a gene. Germline V lookup: CDR1 MNHEY, CDR2 SVGAGI. The CDR3 spans 14 residues.

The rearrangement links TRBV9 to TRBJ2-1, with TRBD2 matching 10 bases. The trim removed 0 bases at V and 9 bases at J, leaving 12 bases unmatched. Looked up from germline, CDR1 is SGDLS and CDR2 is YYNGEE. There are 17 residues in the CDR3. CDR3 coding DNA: TGTGCCAGCAGCGTAGCCCTAACTAGCGGGGTCGATCGTGAGCAGTTCTTC. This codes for CASSVALTSGVDREQFF.

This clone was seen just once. DNA of the CDR3: TGTGCCAGCAGCTGGGACAGCTTCTACGAGCAGTACGTC. It is translated as CASSWDSFYEQYV. The V and J genes are TRBV11-2 and TRBJ2-7; 7 bases match TRBD1. This CDR3 is built from 13 residues. V lost 4 bases, J lost 3 bases, and 3 bases stayed unmatched. Germline V gene data show CDR1 as SGHAT and CDR2 as FQNNGV.

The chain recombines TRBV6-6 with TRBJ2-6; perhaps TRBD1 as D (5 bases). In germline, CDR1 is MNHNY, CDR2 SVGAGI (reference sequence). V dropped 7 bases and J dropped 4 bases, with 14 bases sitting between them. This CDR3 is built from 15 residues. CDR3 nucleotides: TGTGCCAGCATGGACGACAGTTCCGGGGCCAACGTCCTGACTTTC. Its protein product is CASMDDSSGANVLTF.

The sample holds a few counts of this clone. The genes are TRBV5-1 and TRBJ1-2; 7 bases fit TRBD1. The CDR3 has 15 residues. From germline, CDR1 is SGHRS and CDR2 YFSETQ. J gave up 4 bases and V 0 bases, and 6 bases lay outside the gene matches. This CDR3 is CASSLGDRDIYGYTF. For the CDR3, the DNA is TGCGCCAGCAGCTTGGGGGACAGAGACATCTATGGCTACACCTTC.

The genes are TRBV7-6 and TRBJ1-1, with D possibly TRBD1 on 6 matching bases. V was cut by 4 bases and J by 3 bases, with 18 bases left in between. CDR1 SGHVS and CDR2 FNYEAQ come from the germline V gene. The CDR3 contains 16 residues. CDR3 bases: TGTGCCAGCAGCTCCCGCGGGGGGGCGCGGGACACTGAAGCTTTCTTT. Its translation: CASSSRGGARDTEAFF.

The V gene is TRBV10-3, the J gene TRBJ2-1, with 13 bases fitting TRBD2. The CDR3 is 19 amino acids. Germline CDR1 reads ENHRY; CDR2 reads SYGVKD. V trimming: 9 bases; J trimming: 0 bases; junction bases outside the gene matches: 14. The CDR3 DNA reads TGTGCCATAGATGGGGGAGGGACTAGCGGGGCGAGCTCCTACAATGAGCAGTTCTTC. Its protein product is CAIDGGGTSGASSYNEQFF.

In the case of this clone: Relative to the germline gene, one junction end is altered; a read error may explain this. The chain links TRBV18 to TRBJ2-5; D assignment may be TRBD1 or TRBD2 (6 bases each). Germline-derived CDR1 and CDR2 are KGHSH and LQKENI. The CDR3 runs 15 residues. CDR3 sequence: CASLPNRGLGETQYF. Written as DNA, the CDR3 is TGTGCCAGCTTACCAAACCGGGGGCTCGGAGAGACCCAGTACTTC.

CDR3 in DNA: TGTGCCAGCAGCCCGGTCGTTAGCGGACAAGAGACCCAGTACTTC. It specifies CASSPVVSGQETQYF. The rearrangement joins TRBV11-2 to TRBJ2-5; D is perhaps TRBD2 (6 bases). The CDR3 contains 15 residues. Per germline, CDR1 SGHAT and CDR2 FQNNGV. Trimming shortened V by 5 bases and J by 2 bases, and 15 bases separated the two germline ends. Looking up the rest from reference TRBV11-2 and TRBJ2-5 gives the full variable domain: EAGVAQSPRYKIIEKRQSVAFWCNPISGHATLYWYQQILGQGPKLLIQFQNNGVVDDSQLPKDRFSAERLKGVDSTLKIQPAKLEDSAVYLCASSPVVSGQETQYFGPGTRLLVL.